This TCR beta chain was identified during a study of blood T cell repertoires in COVID-19. Germline V CDR1 and CDR2: SEHNR, FQNEAQ (reference sequence). The CDR3 spans 14 residues. Trimming took off 1 base at V and 3 bases at J, with 9 bases between the two ends. Produced via immunoSEQ multiplex PCR; TCRdb's table is partial and in-frame only. Among over 100,000 clones listed, around 88% were seen once. The receptor was derived from a human donor with acute or convalescent COVID-19. The donor label of this sample is uncertain. The chain carries TRBV7-9 and TRBJ2-5; unclear D gene. The sequenced sample was peripheral blood. The CDR3 nucleotides read TGTGCCAGCAGCTTAGGGTATCGGGAAGAGACCCAGTACTTC. Its protein is CASSLGYREETQYF.